This TCR beta chain stems from a study of blood T cell repertoires in COVID-19. On the study more broadly: Nucleic acid was either cDNA or gDNA, and it came from T cells, B-cell-depleted T cells, or PBMCs.

Produced via immunoSEQ multiplex PCR; TCRdb's table is partial and in-frame only. The sample lists approximately 170,000 clones; around 80% were seen once. There are 15 residues in the CDR3. The V gene end was trimmed by 5 bases and the J gene end by 6 bases; junction bases not matched to a gene: 4. Germline-derived CDR1 and CDR2 are SGHVS and FNYEAQ. This TCR was recovered from a woman aged 70 to 79 in a cohort exposed to, infected with or recovered from COVID-19 (not recorded which). The J gene is TRBJ2-3, the V gene TRBV7-6, with 14 bases matching TRBD2. The material sequenced was PBMCs or T cells enriched from blood (not recorded which). Here the CDR3 DNA reads TGTGCCAGCAGCCCGGGACTAGCGGGGGTGGATACGCAGTATTTT. Amino acid sequence: CASSPGLAGVDTQYF. Full variable domain (missing parts from reference TRBV7-6 and TRBJ2-3): GAGVSQSPRYKVTKRGQDVALRCDPISGHVSLYWYRQALGQGPEFLTYFNYEAQQDKSGLPNDRFSAERPEGSISTLTIQRTEQRDSAMYRCASSPGLAGVDTQYFGPGTRLTVL.